This T cell receptor beta chain was found in a study of cytomegalovirus exposure and HLA in healthy donors. Study-wide results and limits: V- and J-gene trimming in TCR beta was tied to a missense DCLRE1C variant by an analysis performed later. It emerged from a later analysis that several of the most significant clusters appeared to be linked to common viral pathogens.

The study ran its PCR with 60 Vbeta and 13 Jbeta primers. This table comes from immunoSEQ multiplex PCR, and its TCRdb copy is limited to in-frame clones, with some not included. The repertoire holds approximately 140,000 clones, with roughly 80% as singletons. Note on this clone: Its target is unknown.

Sequenced: PBMCs. The source is a woman in her 50s in good health and CMV-seronegative.

CDR3 in amino acids: CASSPRSSPGRGYGYTF. DNA for the CDR3: TGTGCCAGCAGCCCTCGGTCGTCCCCGGGGAGAGGCTATGGCTACACCTTC. This rearrangement joins TRBV7-2 to TRBJ1-2; D unresolved. The length of the CDR3 is 17 residues. The V gene lost 5 bases and the J gene lost 4 bases, with 23 bases spanning the gap. CDR1 SGHTA and CDR2 FQGNSA come from the germline V gene.